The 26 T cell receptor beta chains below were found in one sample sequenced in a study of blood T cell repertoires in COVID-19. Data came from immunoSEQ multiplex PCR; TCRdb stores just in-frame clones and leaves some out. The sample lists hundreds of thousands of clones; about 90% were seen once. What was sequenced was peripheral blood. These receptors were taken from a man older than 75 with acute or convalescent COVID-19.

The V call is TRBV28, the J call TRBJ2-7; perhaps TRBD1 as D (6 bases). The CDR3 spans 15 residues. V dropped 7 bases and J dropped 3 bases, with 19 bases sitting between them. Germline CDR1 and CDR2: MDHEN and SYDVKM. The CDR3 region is CASTFPGTPFYEQYF. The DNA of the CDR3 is TGTGCCAGCACCTTCCCCGGGACACCATTCTACGAGCAGTACTTC. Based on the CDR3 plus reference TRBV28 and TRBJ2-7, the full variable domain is DVKVTQSSRYLVKRTGEKVFLECVQDMDHENMFWYRQDPGLGLRLIYFSYDVKMKEKGDIPEGYSVSREKKERFSLILESASTNQTSMYLCASTFPGTPFYEQYFGPGTRLTVT.

CDR3 sequence reads: CSVARDIGYTF. Here the CDR3 DNA reads TGCAGTGTTGCGCGAGATATTGGCTACACCTTC. The chain uses TRBV20-1 and TRBJ1-2; D remains unclear. CDR3 size: 11 residues. Germline CDR1 DFQATT, CDR2 SNEGSKA (reference sequence). Between the trimmed V and J ends, which lost 7 bases and 7 bases, there was a span of 13 bases.

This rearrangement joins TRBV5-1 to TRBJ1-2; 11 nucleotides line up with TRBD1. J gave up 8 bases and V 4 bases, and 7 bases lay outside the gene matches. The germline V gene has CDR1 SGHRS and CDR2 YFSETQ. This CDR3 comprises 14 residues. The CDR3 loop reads CASSHGQGARGYTF. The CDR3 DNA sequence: TGCGCCAGCAGCCACGGACAGGGGGCAAGAGGCTACACCTTC.

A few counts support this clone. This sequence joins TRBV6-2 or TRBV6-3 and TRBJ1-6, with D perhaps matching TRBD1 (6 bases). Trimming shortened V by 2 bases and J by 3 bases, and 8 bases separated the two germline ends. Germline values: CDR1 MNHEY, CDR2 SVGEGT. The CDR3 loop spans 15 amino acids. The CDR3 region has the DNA TGTGCCAGCAGTTACGACAGGAACTATAATTCACCCCTCCACTTT. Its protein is CASSYDRNYNSPLHF.

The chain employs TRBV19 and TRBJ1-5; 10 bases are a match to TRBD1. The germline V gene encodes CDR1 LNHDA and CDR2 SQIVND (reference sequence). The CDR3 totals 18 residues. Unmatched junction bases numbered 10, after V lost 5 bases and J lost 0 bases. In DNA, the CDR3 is TGTGCCAGTAGTGCCTTAACGGACAGGGGGTATAGCAATCAGCCCCAGCATTTT. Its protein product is CASSALTDRGYSNQPQHF.

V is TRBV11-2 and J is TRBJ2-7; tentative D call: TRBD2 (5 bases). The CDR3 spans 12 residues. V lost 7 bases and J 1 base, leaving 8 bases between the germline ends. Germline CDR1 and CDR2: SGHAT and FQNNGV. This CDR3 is CASNEGSYEQYF. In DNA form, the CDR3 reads TGTGCCAGCAACGAGGGTTCCTACGAGCAGTACTTC.

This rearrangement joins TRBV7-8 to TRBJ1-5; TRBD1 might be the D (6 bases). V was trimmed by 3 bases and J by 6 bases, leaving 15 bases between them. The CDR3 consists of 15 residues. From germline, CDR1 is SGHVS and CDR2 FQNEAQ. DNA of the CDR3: TGTGCCAGCAGCTTCGGCCAGGGGAAGGCTCAGCCCCAGCATTTT. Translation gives CASSFGQGKAQPQHF.

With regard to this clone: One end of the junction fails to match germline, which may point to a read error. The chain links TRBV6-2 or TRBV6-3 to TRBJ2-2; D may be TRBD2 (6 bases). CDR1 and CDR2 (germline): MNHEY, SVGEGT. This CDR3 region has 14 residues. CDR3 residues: CASSDSTSTGELFF. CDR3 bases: TGTGCCAGCAGTGACTCGACTAGCACCGGGGAGCTGTTTTTT.

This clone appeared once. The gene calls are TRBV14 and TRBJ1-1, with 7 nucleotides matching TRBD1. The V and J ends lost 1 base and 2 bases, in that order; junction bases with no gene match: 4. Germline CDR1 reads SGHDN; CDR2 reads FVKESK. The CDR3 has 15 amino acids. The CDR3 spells CASSQATGPNTEAFF. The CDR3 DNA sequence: TGTGCCAGCAGCCAAGCGACAGGGCCCAACACTGAAGCTTTCTTT. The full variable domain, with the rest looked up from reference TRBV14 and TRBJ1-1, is EAGVTQFPSHSVIEKGQTVTLRCDPISGHDNLYWYRRVMGKEIKFLLHFVKESKQDESGMPNNRFLAERTGGTYSTLKVQPAELEDSGVYFCASSQATGPNTEAFFGQGTRLTVV.

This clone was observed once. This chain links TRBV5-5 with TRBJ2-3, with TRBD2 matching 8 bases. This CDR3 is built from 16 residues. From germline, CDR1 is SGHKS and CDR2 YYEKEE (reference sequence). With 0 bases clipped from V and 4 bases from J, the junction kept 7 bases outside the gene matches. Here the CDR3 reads CASSLGFAGGADTQYF. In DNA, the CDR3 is TGTGCCAGCAGCTTGGGGTTCGCGGGGGGAGCAGATACGCAGTATTTT.

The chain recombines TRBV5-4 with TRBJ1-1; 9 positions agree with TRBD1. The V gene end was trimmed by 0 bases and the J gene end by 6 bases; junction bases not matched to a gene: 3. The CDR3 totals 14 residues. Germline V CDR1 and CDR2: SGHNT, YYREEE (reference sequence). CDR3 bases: TGTGCCAGCAGCTTGGAACAGGGGGCGGCTGAAGCTTTCTTT. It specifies CASSLEQGAAEAFF.

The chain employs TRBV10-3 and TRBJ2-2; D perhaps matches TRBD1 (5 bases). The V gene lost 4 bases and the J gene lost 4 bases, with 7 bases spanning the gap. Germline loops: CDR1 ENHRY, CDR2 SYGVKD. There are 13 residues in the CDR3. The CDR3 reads CAISGTITGELFF. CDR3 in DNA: TGTGCCATCAGTGGGACAATCACCGGGGAGCTGTTTTTT.

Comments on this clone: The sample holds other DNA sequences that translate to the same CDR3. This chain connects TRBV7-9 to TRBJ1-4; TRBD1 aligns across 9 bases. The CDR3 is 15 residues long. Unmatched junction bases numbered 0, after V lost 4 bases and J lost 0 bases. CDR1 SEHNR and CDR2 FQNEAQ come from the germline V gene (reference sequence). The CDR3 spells CASSWTGATNEKLFF. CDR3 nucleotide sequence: TGTGCCAGCAGCTGGACAGGGGCAACTAATGAAAAACTGTTTTTT.

The CDR3 spells CASRPRTGDNQPQHF. CDR3 sequence (DNA): TGTGCCAGCAGACCCCGGACCGGGGACAATCAGCCCCAGCATTTT. The V call is TRBV7-7, the J call TRBJ1-5; D not certain. In germline, CDR1 is SSHAT, CDR2 FNYEAQ (reference sequence). This CDR3 has 15 residues. The V end lost 6 bases, the J end lost 3 bases, and 15 bases lay between the germline ends.

The CDR3 DNA is TGTGCCAGCAGTCTCGTAGAGGGTAGTACTGGAAACACCATATATTTT. Translated: CASSLVEGSTGNTIYF. The chain joins TRBV27 to TRBJ1-3, with no clear D. The ends were cut back, 5 bases at V and 2 bases at J, with 16 bases in the middle. Germline CDR1 is MNHEY and CDR2 is SMNVEV (reference sequence). CDR3 length equals 16 residues.

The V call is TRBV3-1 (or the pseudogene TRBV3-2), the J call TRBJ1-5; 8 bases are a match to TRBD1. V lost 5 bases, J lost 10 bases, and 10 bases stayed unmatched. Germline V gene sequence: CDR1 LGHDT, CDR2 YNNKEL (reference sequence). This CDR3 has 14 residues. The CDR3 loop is CASSNRDRSTPQHF. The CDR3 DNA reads TGTGCCAGCAGCAACCGGGACAGGAGTACACCCCAGCATTTT.

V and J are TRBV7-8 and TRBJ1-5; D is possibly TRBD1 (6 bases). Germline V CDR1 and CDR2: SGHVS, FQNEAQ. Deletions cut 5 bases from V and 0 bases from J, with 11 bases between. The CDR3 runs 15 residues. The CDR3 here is CASSIGTSSNQPQHF. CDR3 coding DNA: TGTGCCAGCAGCATAGGGACATCTAGCAATCAGCCCCAGCATTTT.

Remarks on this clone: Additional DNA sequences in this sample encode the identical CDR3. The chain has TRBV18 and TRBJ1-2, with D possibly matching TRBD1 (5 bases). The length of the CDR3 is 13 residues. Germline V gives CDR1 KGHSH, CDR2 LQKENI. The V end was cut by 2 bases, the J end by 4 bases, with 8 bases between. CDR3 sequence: CASSPDSSYGYTF. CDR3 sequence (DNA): TGTGCCAGCTCACCAGACAGCAGCTATGGCTACACCTTC.

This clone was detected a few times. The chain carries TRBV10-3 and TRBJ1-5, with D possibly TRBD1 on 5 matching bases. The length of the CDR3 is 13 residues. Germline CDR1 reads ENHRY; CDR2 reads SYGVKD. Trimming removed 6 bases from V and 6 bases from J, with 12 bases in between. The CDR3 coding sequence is TGTGCCATCAGGGGGGGGGACGGTCAGCCCCAGCATTTT. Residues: CAIRGGDGQPQHF.

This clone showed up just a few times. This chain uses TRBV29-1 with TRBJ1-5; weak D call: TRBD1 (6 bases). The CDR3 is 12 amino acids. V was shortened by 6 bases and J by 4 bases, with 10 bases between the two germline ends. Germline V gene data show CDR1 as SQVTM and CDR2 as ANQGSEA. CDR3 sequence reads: CSVKQGNQPQHF. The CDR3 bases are TGCAGCGTGAAGCAGGGGAATCAGCCCCAGCATTTT.

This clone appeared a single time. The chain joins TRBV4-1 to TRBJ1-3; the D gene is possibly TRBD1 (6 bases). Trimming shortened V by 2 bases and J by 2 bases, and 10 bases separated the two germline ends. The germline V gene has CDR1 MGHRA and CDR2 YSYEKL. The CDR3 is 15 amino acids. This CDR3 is CASSQSGATGNTIYF. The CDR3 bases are TGCGCCAGCAGCCAATCAGGGGCGACTGGAAACACCATATATTTT.

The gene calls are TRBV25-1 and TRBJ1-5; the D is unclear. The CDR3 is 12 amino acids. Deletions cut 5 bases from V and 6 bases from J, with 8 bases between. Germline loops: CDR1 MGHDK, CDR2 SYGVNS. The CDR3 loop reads CASSRGSQPQHF. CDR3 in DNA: TGTGCCAGCAGTCGGGGTAGTCAGCCCCAGCATTTT.

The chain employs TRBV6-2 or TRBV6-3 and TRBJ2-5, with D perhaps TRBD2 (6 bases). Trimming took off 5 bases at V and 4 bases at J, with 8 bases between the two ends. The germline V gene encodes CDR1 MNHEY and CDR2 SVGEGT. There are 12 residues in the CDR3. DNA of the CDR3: TGTGCCAGCAGTGGGGGGACAGAGACCCAGTACTTC. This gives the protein CASSGGTETQYF.

In nucleotides, the CDR3 is TGCGCCAGCAGCTTGGCCGGAGGGGTGGGGACTGAAGCTTTCTTT. Translation gives CASSLAGGVGTEAFF. The chain is built from TRBV5-1 and TRBJ1-1, with D tentatively TRBD1 (5 bases). The V gene's germline CDR1 is SGHRS and CDR2 YFSETQ. The CDR3 is 15 amino acids. V was pared by 0 bases and J by 5 bases, with 14 bases between.

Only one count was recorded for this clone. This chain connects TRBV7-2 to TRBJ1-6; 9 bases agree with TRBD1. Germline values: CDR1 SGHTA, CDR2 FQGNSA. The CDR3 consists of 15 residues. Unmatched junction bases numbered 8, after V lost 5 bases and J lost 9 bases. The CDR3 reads CASSLPGQGFSPLHF. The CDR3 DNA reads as TGTGCCAGCAGCCTCCCGGGACAGGGATTTTCACCCCTCCACTTT.

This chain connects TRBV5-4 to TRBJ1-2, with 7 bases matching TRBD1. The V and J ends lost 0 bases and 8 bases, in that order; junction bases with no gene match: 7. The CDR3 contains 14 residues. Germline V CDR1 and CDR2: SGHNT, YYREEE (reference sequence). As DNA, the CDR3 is TGTGCCAGCAGCTTGGATACAGGGGTTAGGGGCTACACCTTC. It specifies CASSLDTGVRGYTF.